The rows below give T cell receptor beta chains drawn from one sample of a study of vaccination and CD4 T cells after COVID-19. TCRdb independently ran MiXCR on the PCR reads; one entry per CDR3 protein. The data contain 15,000 to 20,000 distinct CDR3 sequences, about 46% of them singletons. These receptors' targets are unknown. The material sequenced was CD4+ T cells from blood, cultured in vitro, taken before SARS-CoV-2 vaccination. Receptors were obtained from a human donor who had recovered from COVID-19. Each CDR3 is given without its conserved first and last residue. A D gene is named only where the DNA matches it firmly. A row's size may be missing; if present it is once, few, many or a size class.

>TRBV20-1|.|.
SARVLGSGPGSHEQY
>TRBV19|.|.
ASSIAPGRVHYGYT
>TRBV19|.|once
ASSIETTDTQY
>TRBV6-2/TRBV6-3|.|.
ASSILYGYT
>TRBV7-8|.|few
ASSLSGSSYEQY
>TRBV27|TRBD1|few
ASSSPGGSSSYEQY
>TRBV4-2|.|.
ASSQVGQYYGYT
>TRBV20-1|.|few
SARDSQPQETQY
>TRBV4-2|TRBD1|.
ASSLGDRGDNEQF
>TRBV5-4|.|.
ASSLGGGDYEQY
>TRBV12-3/TRBV12-4|.|.
ASSPTGQSYGYT
>TRBV11-3|.|few
ASSLGSGSGETQY
>TRBV29-1|.|.
SVERVVLPNEQF
>TRBV6-5|.|.
ASSYSKDSEQF
>TRBV20-1|.|.
SARNSGALGNTIY
>TRBV5-5|.|.
ASSPDRRTF
>TRBV6-2/TRBV6-3|.|few
ASSYSYQRGNTEAF
>TRBV24-1|TRBD2|.
ATSDSRTSGSYEQY
>TRBV20-1|.|.
SARGNRGYGYT
>TRBV6-1|TRBD2|few
ASSLAGSTDTQY
>TRBV20-1|TRBD2|few
SAGGVAAGGIDTQY
>TRBV6-1|TRBD1|.
ASSRQGFIDGYT
>TRBV19|TRBD2|once
ASSRTSGMVSNEQF
>TRBV7-9|TRBD1|few
ASSIAGTGKMNTQY